These 3 T cell receptor beta chains were sequenced from one sample in a study of response to subunit inactivated influenza vaccine. TCRdb itself ran the RT-PCR reads through MiXCR, one entry per CDR3 protein. The data contain about 160,000 distinct CDR3 sequences, approximately 12% of them singletons. The source was CD8+ T cells sorted from PBMCs, collected around 2 years after vaccination. Receptor source: a man between 50 and 70 years old who received an inactivated influenza vaccine.

This clonotype was picked up a small number of times. V usage is TRBV20-1 and J usage is TRBJ2-2, with D possibly matching TRBD2 (6 bases). Looked up from germline, CDR1 is DFQATT and CDR2 is SNEGSKA (reference sequence). Deletions cut 3 bases from V and 0 bases from J, with 17 bases between. The CDR3 has 17 residues. For the CDR3, the DNA is TGCAGTGCTAGGGGGGACTCCGTGGTGCCGAACACCGGGGAGCTGTTTTTT. This gives the protein CSARGDSVVPNTGELFF.

The chain couples TRBV12-2 to TRBJ1-2. TRBV12-2 is a known pseudogene. The CDR3 is 13 residues long. The CDR3 loop is CASRLVGGYGYTF. CDR3 bases: TGTGCAAGTCGCTTAGTGGGAGGCTATGGCTACACCTTC.

This chain connects TRBV11-2 to TRBJ2-7; 14 bases align to TRBD2. The V and J ends lost 8 bases and 4 bases, in that order; junction bases with no gene match: 4. CDR1 and CDR2 from the germline V gene are SGHAT and FQNNGV. The CDR3 sequence is 14 residues long. CDR3 residues: CASVGLAGVYEQYF. The DNA for the CDR3 is TGTGCCAGCGTGGGACTAGCGGGAGTATACGAGCAGTACTTC.